One sample yielded the 23 T cell receptor beta chains listed below, sequenced in a study of blood T cell repertoires in COVID-19. Data came from immunoSEQ multiplex PCR; TCRdb stores just in-frame clones and leaves some out. The sample holds tens of thousands of clones, about four fifths seen once. The sample consisted of peripheral blood. These TCRs come from a woman aged 55-70 years with acute or convalescent COVID-19.

This clone was detected a few times. The chain uses TRBV11-2 and TRBJ1-1, with TRBD1 as a possible D gene (5 bases). The CDR3 consists of 14 residues. V gave up 5 bases and J gave up 1 base, with 11 bases separating them. Germline V gene lookup returns CDR1 SGHAT and CDR2 FQNNGV. CDR3 nucleotide sequence: TGTGCCAGCAGCCACCCGGGGGGGAACACTGAAGCTTTCTTT. The encoded protein is CASSHPGGNTEAFF.

The V and J genes are TRBV10-2 and TRBJ2-2; D is unclear. The V end lost 8 bases, the J end lost 5 bases, and 15 bases lay between the germline ends. Per the germline V gene, CDR1 is WSHSY and CDR2 is SAAADI. The length of the CDR3 is 14 residues. As DNA, the CDR3 is TGCGCCAGCGTAGGAGTCCTCTTTACCGGGGAGCTGTTTTTT. Protein sequence: CASVGVLFTGELFF.

The chain uses TRBV7-9 and TRBJ1-2; a possible D gene is TRBD1 (5 bases). Between the trimmed V and J ends, which lost 1 base and 6 bases, there was a span of 15 bases. The CDR3 loop spans 15 amino acids. CDR1 is SEHNR and CDR2 is FQNEAQ in the germline V gene (reference sequence). CDR3 loop: CASSLDAGPFNGYTF. CDR3 in DNA: TGTGCCAGCAGCTTAGATGCGGGACCCTTCAATGGCTACACCTTC.

The chain links TRBV6-2 or TRBV6-3 to TRBJ1-5; 10 bases agree with TRBD1. The CDR3 is made up of 19 amino acids. The V gene end was trimmed by 4 bases and the J gene end by 2 bases; junction bases not matched to a gene: 14. The germline gives CDR1 MNHEY, CDR2 SVGEGT. CDR3 DNA sequence: TGTGCCAGCAGTTCCCTAGGACAGGGGGGGGCGTTAGGCAATCAGCCCCAGCATTTT. Its protein product is CASSSLGQGGALGNQPQHF.

The chain has TRBV12-2 and TRBJ2-5; the table's D call, TRBD2, has no DNA check behind it. TRBV12-2 is given as a pseudogene. The CDR3 length is 14 residues. CDR3 loop: CASRLGGRRETQYF. The CDR3 bases are TGTGCAAGTCGCTTAGGGGGGAGGCGAGAGACCCAGTACTTC.

This clone has a handful of counts. The chain joins TRBV9 to TRBJ2-2; 10 nucleotides match TRBD2. This CDR3 comprises 18 residues. Trimming cost V 0 bases and J 5 bases; bases outside gene matches: 10. Germline-derived CDR1 and CDR2 are SGDLS and YYNGEE. This CDR3 is CASSVAKERGGATGELFF. In DNA form, the CDR3 reads TGTGCCAGCAGCGTAGCTAAGGAGCGGGGGGGCGCAACCGGGGAGCTGTTTTTT.

This chain joins TRBV11-2 and TRBJ1-3; the match to TRBD1 covers 8 bases. Per the germline V gene, CDR1 is SGHAT and CDR2 is FQNNGV. The V gene end was trimmed by 5 bases and the J gene end by 2 bases; junction bases not matched to a gene: 5. This CDR3 is built from 15 residues. In DNA form, the CDR3 reads TGTGCCAGCAGCAAACAGGGGGGGACTGGAAACACCATATATTTT. Protein product: CASSKQGGTGNTIYF.

The chain has TRBV2 and TRBJ1-1; 11 nucleotides align to TRBD1. CDR3 length: 15 residues. Trimming took 7 bases from V and 1 from J; bases not matched to a gene: 5. The germline V gene encodes CDR1 SNHLY and CDR2 FYNNEI. The CDR3 bases are TGTGCCAGCACCGGACAGGGGGCGACGAACACTGAAGCTTTCTTT. Residues: CASTGQGATNTEAFF.

For the CDR3, the DNA is TGTGCCAGCAGAGGCCTTAGCGGGGGGGCTGGCAATGAGCAGTTCTTC. It is translated as CASRGLSGGAGNEQFF. This chain connects TRBV2 to TRBJ2-1, with TRBD2 identical over 11 bases. This CDR3 region has 16 residues. V lost 6 bases to trimming and J lost 6 bases; unmatched junction nucleotides: 10. The germline CDR1 and CDR2 sequences are SNHLY and FYNNEI.

The rearrangement joins TRBV9 to TRBJ2-1; D uncertain. Trimming removed 3 bases at V and 0 bases at J, with 7 bases between. The CDR3 length is 14 residues. CDR1 is SGDLS, CDR2 YYNGEE, per germline. CDR3 nucleotides: TGTGCCAGCAGCGCCACCAGCTCCTACAATGAGCAGTTCTTC. Encoded protein: CASSATSSYNEQFF.

V gene TRBV7-3 combines with J gene TRBJ1-1; 7 bases align to TRBD1. The J segment lost 4 bases and the V segment lost 5 bases, leaving 4 bases of the junction unmatched. From germline, CDR1 is SGHTA and CDR2 FQGTGA. The CDR3 runs to 13 residues. This chain's CDR3 is CASSRTGPTEAFF. CDR3 sequence (DNA): TGTGCCAGCAGCCGGACAGGCCCCACTGAAGCTTTCTTT.

V is TRBV7-8 and J is TRBJ1-4; maybe TRBD1 (6 bases). CDR3 size: 12 residues. Germline V lookup: CDR1 SGHVS, CDR2 FQNEAQ. Trimming took 2 bases from V and 12 from J, leaving 10 bases between them. CDR3 nucleotides: TGTGCCAGCAGCTTACGGTCAGGGGAACTGTTTTTT. Translating it yields CASSLRSGELFF. The whole variable domain, filled in from reference TRBV7-8 and TRBJ1-4, reads GAGVSQSPRYKVAKRGQDVALRCDPISGHVSLFWYQQALGQGPEFLTYFQNEAQLDKSGLPSDRFFAERPEGSVSTLKIQRTQQEDSAVYLCASSLRSGELFFGSGTQLSVL.

This clone was seen only once. This chain links TRBV6-6 with TRBJ2-3, with unresolved D. CDR1 and CDR2 from the germline V gene are MNHNY and SVGAGI (reference sequence). This CDR3 is 16 amino acids long. Trimming removed 7 bases from V and 0 bases from J, with 17 bases in between. CDR3 nucleotides: TGTGCCAGCATTCGATTAAGACAAGATAGCACAGATACGCAGTATTTT. Translation: CASIRLRQDSTDTQYF.

Judged by abundance, this clone is medium-sized (0.01 to 0.1%). The chain has TRBV5-5 and TRBJ1-1, with D possibly matching TRBD1 (6 bases). The CDR3 has 13 residues. Germline CDR1 and CDR2: SGHKS and YYEKEE (reference sequence). The ends were cut back, 3 bases at V and 1 base at J, with 7 bases in the middle. Written as DNA, the CDR3 is TGTGCCAGCAGCTGGGGACAGAACACTGAAGCTTTCTTT. Its translation: CASSWGQNTEAFF.

This clone has a single count. This chain uses TRBV7-9 with TRBJ1-2; unclear D gene. From germline, CDR1 is SEHNR and CDR2 FQNEAQ (reference sequence). The CDR3 loop spans 12 amino acids. The ends were cut back, 0 bases at V and 12 bases at J, with 11 bases in the middle. The CDR3 loop is CASSLAEGFNTF. The CDR3 bases are TGTGCCAGCAGCTTAGCGGAGGGATTTAACACCTTC.

V is TRBV19 and J is TRBJ1-2; maybe TRBD1 (6 bases). This CDR3 region has 14 residues. From germline, CDR1 is LNHDA and CDR2 SQIVND (reference sequence). The V end was cut by 7 bases, the J end by 8 bases, with 20 bases between. The CDR3 DNA is TGTGCCAGTACCCCGTCGGGGGGGGGCTCCGGCTACACCTTC. Its translation: CASTPSGGGSGYTF.

V is TRBV2 and J is TRBJ2-7, with D perhaps matching TRBD1 (6 bases). Germline assignment: CDR1 SNHLY and CDR2 FYNNEI. The CDR3 extends over 14 amino acids. V was clipped by 4 bases and J by 3 bases, with 13 bases between them. CDR3 region: CASSVQRTDYEQYF. DNA of the CDR3: TGTGCCAGCAGTGTACAGAGGACAGACTACGAGCAGTACTTC.

This chain uses TRBV2 with TRBJ1-2; 7 bases are a match to TRBD1. After removal of 6 bases from V and 8 bases from J, the junction contained 9 bases not matched to a gene. Germline V gives CDR1 SNHLY, CDR2 FYNNEI. This CDR3 is built from 13 residues. The CDR3 DNA reads as TGTGCCAGCAGCTCCCTCACACAGGGGGGCTACACCTTC. Translating it yields CASSSLTQGGYTF.

This sequence joins TRBV5-1 and TRBJ2-6, with D maybe TRBD2 (6 bases). Trimming cost V 6 bases and J 2 bases, with 15 bases left between them. The CDR3 has 16 amino acids. Germline assignment: CDR1 SGHRS and CDR2 YFSETQ. The CDR3 region has the DNA TGCGCCAGCAAGCGGGCGGCAGACCCTGGGGCCAACGTCCTGACTTTC. Its translation: CASKRAADPGANVLTF.

This clone has only one observation. This chain joins TRBV6-2 or TRBV6-3 and TRBJ2-3; 8 bases match TRBD2. There are 14 residues in the CDR3. CDR1 MNHEY and CDR2 SVGEGT come from the germline V gene. After removal of 5 bases from V and 4 bases from J, the junction contained 5 bases not matched to a gene. The CDR3 coding sequence is TGTGCCAGCAGTCCCGGGGGGGCGCCAGATACGCAGTATTTT. Translating it yields CASSPGGAPDTQYF.

The chain joins TRBV24-1 to TRBJ1-2; 7 bases line up with TRBD1. Germline assignment: CDR1 KGHDR and CDR2 SFDVKD. V trimming: 4 bases; J trimming: 2 bases; junction bases outside the gene matches: 3. This CDR3 region has 14 residues. CDR3 protein: CATSEAQGNYGYTF. The DNA of the CDR3 is TGTGCCACCAGTGAGGCACAGGGGAACTATGGCTACACCTTC.

This clone has a single count. The chain has TRBV6-1 and TRBJ1-3; D gene unclear. CDR1 and CDR2 (germline): MNHNS, SASEGT. V was pared by 3 bases and J by 8 bases, with 2 bases between. The CDR3 is made up of 10 amino acids. The chain's CDR3 is CASSDDTIYF. Here the CDR3 DNA reads TGTGCCAGCAGTGACGACACCATATATTTT.

The chain recombines TRBV18 with TRBJ1-1; the D gene is possibly TRBD1 (6 bases). Deletions cut 1 base from V and 2 bases from J, with 14 bases between. The CDR3 length is 16 residues. Germline-derived CDR1 and CDR2 are KGHSH and LQKENI. CDR3 nucleotides: TGTGCCAGCTCACCACGGACGGACAGTTTTAACACTGAAGCTTTCTTT. Translation: CASSPRTDSFNTEAFF.